This T cell receptor (beta chain) was sequenced in a study of cytomegalovirus exposure and HLA in healthy donors. As for the study in general: An earlier analysis found roughly 110 million unique TCR beta sequences from about 190 million T cells. Study-wide points: A prior analysis recorded that most TCR beta V segments were productive about 90% or about 30% of the time. The study found most TCR sequences rare, yet found some public TCRs in many donors.

Points on this clone: What it binds is not known.

In the PCR, 60 Vbeta and 13 Jbeta primers were used. The repertoire was sequenced with immunoSEQ multiplex PCR; TCRdb's copy has only in-frame clones and lacks some. The sample shows 130,000 to 150,000 clones, roughly 78% of them seen only once. The sequence came from a female donor in good health and CMV-seronegative. Sample: PBMCs.

CDR3 nucleotides: TGTGCCGCGAGGACAGGGTATAATGGCTACACCTTC. This translates into CAARTGYNGYTF. The chain joins TRBV28 to TRBJ1-2; 8 bases match TRBD1. V lost 11 bases, J lost 6 bases, and 8 bases stayed unmatched. CDR1 and CDR2 from the germline V gene are MDHEN and SYDVKM. This CDR3 has 12 residues.